A single sample gave rise to the 10 T cell receptor beta chains below, sequenced in a study of Graves' ophthalmopathy and Graves' hyperthyroidism. RNA served as the template for amplifying TCR beta CDR3 regions. Second-round multiplex PCR came after a first-round RT-PCR that employed HTBI primers. Via MiXCR, TCRdb re-called the multiplex PCR reads, giving one row per CDR3 protein. The sample records about 500,000 distinct CDR3 sequences, about 40% being singletons. The sequenced sample consisted of peripheral blood or thyroid tissue (not recorded which). Receptors were obtained from an adult man with Graves' hyperthyroidism.

This clonotype has a count of ten or more. The chain combines TRBV29-1 with TRBJ1-2; 8 bases are a match to TRBD1. Per the germline V gene, CDR1 is SQVTM and CDR2 is ANQGSEA. J gave up 4 bases and V 6 bases, and 7 bases lay outside the gene matches. This CDR3 is 13 amino acids long. Written as DNA, the CDR3 is TGCAGCGTAGGACAGGGAGCCTCCTATGGCTACACCTTC. Its translation: CSVGQGASYGYTF.

This chain connects TRBV25-1 to TRBJ1-2; TRBD1 matches at 7 bases. Germline loops: CDR1 MGHDK, CDR2 SYGVNS. CDR3 size: 17 residues. V lost 4 bases to trimming and J lost 3 bases; unmatched junction nucleotides: 14. The CDR3: CASSADLDRSHDYGYTF. As DNA, the CDR3 is TGTGCCAGCAGTGCCGACTTGGACAGGTCCCATGACTATGGCTACACCTTC.

The table lists this clonotype with a few counts. The rearrangement joins TRBV12-3 or TRBV12-4 to TRBJ2-2; 7 bases line up with TRBD2. Trimming at V came to 5 bases and at J to 4 bases, leaving 10 bases not matched to a gene. The CDR3 runs to 16 residues. This CDR3 reads CASSPPGLSFTGELFF. The CDR3 DNA is TGTGCCAGCAGTCCCCCGGGACTATCGTTCACCGGGGAGCTGTTTTTT.

At least ten counts were recorded for this clonotype. The CDR3 region has the DNA TGTGCCAGCAGCTCTGGACAGGCAAGGGGCTCACCCCTCCACTTT. Residues: CASSSGQARGSPLHF. The rearrangement uses TRBV13 and TRBJ1-6; 7 bases map to TRBD1. The CDR3 length is 15 residues. Losses at the gene ends were 4 bases for V and 10 bases for J; bases not matched to a gene: 10. Germline V gives CDR1 PRHDT, CDR2 FYEKMQ (reference sequence).

This clonotype occurred a few times. This sequence joins TRBV28 and TRBJ2-7; D gene ambiguous. V was cut by 2 bases and J by 6 bases, with 8 bases left in between. The CDR3 covers 12 residues. CDR1 is MDHEN and CDR2 is SYDVKM in the germline V gene. As DNA, the CDR3 is TGTGCCAGCAGTTTAAAGGGTGCCGAGCAGTACTTC. Amino acid sequence: CASSLKGAEQYF. Filled out from reference TRBV28 and TRBJ2-7, the complete variable domain reads DVKVTQSSRYLVKRTGEKVFLECVQDMDHENMFWYRQDPGLGLRLIYFSYDVKMKEKGDIPEGYSVSREKKERFSLILESASTNQTSMYLCASSLKGAEQYFGPGTRLTVT.

Worth noting for this clonotype: Being one base from a much bigger clone, this may be a read error. V gene TRBV16 combines with J gene TRBJ2-2; unclear D gene. CDR3 length: 13 residues. Germline CDR1 and CDR2: KGHSY and FQNENV. The CDR3 DNA is TGTACCAGCAGCCAATCGAACACCGGGGAGCTGTTTTTT. This gives the protein CTSSQSNTGELFF. The whole variable domain, remainder taken from reference TRBV16 and TRBJ2-2, is GEEVAQTPKHLVRGEGQKAKLYCAPIKGHSYVFWYQQVLKNEFKFLISFQNENVFDETGMPKERFSAKCLPNSPCSLEIQATKLEDSAVYFCTSSQSNTGELFFGEGSRLTVL.

The table lists this clonotype with a count of one. The chain couples TRBV29-1 to TRBJ2-7; 7 bases fit TRBD2. From germline, CDR1 is SQVTM and CDR2 ANQGSEA. Germline trimming cut 6 bases from V and 3 bases from J; bases unmatched to any gene: 11. CDR3 size: 14 residues. CDR3 DNA sequence: TGCAGCGTAGACTTGGGAGGGGTTATCTACGAGCAGTACTTC. This encodes CSVDLGGVIYEQYF.

This clonotype was observed at least ten times. The gene calls are TRBV7-8 and TRBJ1-3, with TRBD1 matching over 10 bases. The junction had 4 bases not matched to a gene; V was cut back by 5 bases and J by 3 bases. The CDR3 extends over 15 amino acids. The germline V gene has CDR1 SGHVS and CDR2 FQNEAQ. The CDR3, as DNA: TGTGCCAGCAGCCGGACAGGGGGACGTGGAAACACCATATATTTT. This sequence encodes CASSRTGGRGNTIYF.

This clonotype was recorded many times. This rearrangement joins TRBV15 to TRBJ1-1; no firm D call. V was clipped by 0 bases and J by 2 bases, with 4 bases between them. Germline-derived CDR1 and CDR2 are LNHNV and YYDKDF (reference sequence). This CDR3 has 13 amino acids. The CDR3 is CATSRDRNTEAFF. CDR3 nucleotides: TGTGCCACCAGCAGAGATCGAAACACTGAAGCTTTCTTT.

This clonotype was observed a single time. CDR3: CASSLKGGEAFF. The CDR3 DNA is TGTGCCAGCAGCTTAAAAGGGGGTGAAGCTTTCTTT. The chain uses TRBV7-9 and TRBJ1-1; D might be TRBD1 (6 bases). The CDR3 runs 12 residues. Germline V gene sequence: CDR1 SEHNR, CDR2 FQNEAQ (reference sequence). V lost 2 bases and J lost 7, with 8 bases in between.